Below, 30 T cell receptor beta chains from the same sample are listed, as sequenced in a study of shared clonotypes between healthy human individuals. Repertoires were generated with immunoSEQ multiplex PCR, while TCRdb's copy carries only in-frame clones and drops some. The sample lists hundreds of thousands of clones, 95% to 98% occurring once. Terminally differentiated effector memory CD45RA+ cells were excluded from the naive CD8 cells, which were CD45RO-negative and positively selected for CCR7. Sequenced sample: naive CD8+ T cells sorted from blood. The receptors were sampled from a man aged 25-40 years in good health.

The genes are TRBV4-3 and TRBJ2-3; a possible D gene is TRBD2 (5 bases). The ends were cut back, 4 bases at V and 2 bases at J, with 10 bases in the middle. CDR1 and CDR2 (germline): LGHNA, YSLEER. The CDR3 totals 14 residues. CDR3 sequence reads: CASSPQRFTDTQYF. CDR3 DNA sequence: TGCGCCAGCAGCCCCCAGCGGTTCACAGATACGCAGTATTTT.

This chain's CDR3 is CASSSRPGLNEKLFF. Here the CDR3 DNA reads TGTGCCAGCAGCTCCCGGCCAGGGCTGAATGAAAAACTGTTTTTT. The V call is TRBV7-8, the J call TRBJ1-4, with D maybe TRBD1 (5 bases). The germline V and J ends were trimmed by 4 bases and 5 bases, with 14 bases remaining between them. From germline, CDR1 is SGHVS and CDR2 FQNEAQ. This CDR3 has 15 amino acids.

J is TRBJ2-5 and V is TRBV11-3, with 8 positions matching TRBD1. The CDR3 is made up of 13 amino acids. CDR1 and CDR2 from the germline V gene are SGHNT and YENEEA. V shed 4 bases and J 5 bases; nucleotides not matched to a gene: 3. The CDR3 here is CASSSGGWETQYF. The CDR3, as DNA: TGTGCCAGCAGCTCAGGGGGCTGGGAGACCCAGTACTTC.

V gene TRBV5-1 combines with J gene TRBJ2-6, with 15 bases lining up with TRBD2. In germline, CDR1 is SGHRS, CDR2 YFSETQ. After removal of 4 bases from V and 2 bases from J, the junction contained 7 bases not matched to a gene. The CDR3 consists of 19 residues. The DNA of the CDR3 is TGCGCCAGCAGCAAGGGACTAGCGGGAGGAGGCCCTGGGGCCAACGTCCTGACTTTC. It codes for CASSKGLAGGGPGANVLTF.

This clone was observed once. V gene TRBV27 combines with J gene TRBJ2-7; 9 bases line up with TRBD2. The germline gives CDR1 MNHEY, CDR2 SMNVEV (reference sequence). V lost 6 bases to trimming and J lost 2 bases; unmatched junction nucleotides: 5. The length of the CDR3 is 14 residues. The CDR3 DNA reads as TGTGCCAGCAGGGGACTAGCAGACCCCTACGAGCAGTACTTC. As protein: CASRGLADPYEQYF.

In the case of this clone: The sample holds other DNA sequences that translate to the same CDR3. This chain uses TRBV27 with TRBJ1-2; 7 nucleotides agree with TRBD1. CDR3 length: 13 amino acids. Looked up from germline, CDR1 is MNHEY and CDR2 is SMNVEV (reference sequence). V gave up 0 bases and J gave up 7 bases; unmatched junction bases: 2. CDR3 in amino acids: CASSLSSGGGYTF. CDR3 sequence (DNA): TGTGCCAGCAGTTTATCGTCAGGGGGTGGCTACACCTTC.

The CDR3 nucleotides are TGTGCCACCAGCAGAGTGAGGACTAGCTTATACGAGCAGTACTTC. Translation: CATSRVRTSLYEQYF. The chain carries TRBV15 and TRBJ2-7; TRBD2 aligns across 8 bases. The CDR3 is 15 residues long. V lost 1 base to trimming and J lost 4 bases; unmatched junction nucleotides: 6. The germline V gene has CDR1 LNHNV and CDR2 YYDKDF (reference sequence).

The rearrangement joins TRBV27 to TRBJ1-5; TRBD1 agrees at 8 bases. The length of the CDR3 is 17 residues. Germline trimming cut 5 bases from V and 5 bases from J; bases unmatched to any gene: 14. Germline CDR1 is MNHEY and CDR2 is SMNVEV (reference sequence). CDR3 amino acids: CASSPNRGIRTHQPQHF. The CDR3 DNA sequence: TGTGCCAGCAGTCCCAACAGGGGGATAAGGACCCATCAGCCCCAGCATTTT.

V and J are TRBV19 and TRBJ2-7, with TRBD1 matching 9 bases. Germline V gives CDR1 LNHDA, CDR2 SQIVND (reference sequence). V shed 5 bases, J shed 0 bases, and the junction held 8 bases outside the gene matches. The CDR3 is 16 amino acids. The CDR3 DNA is TGTGCCAGTAGTCCCCGGCCGGGACAGGGCTCCTACGAGCAGTACTTC. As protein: CASSPRPGQGSYEQYF.

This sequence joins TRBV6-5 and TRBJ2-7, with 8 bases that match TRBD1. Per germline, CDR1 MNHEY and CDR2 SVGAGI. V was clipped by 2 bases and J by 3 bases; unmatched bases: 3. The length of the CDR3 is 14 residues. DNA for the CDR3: TGTGCCAGCAGTTACGTACAGGGGGGCTACGAGCAGTACTTC. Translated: CASSYVQGGYEQYF.

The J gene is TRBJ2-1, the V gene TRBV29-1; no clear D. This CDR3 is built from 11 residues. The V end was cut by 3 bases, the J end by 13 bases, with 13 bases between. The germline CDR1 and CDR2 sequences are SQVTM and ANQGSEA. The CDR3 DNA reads TGCAGCGTTGAGGCGGATCTCAGACAGTTCTTC. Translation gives CSVEADLRQFF.

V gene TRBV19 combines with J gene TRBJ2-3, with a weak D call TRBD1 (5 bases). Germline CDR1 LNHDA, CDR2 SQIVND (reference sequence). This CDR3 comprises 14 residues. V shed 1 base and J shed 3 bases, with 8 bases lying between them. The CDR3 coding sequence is TGTGCCAGTAGTATAGTAGGGGTAACAGATACGCAGTATTTT. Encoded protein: CASSIVGVTDTQYF.

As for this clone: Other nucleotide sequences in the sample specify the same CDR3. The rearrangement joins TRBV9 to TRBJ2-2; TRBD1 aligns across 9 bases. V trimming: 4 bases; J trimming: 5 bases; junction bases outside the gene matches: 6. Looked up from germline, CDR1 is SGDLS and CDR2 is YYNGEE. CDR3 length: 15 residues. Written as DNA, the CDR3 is TGTGCCAGCAGCCCATGGACAGGGGCAACCGGGGAGCTGTTTTTT. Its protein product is CASSPWTGATGELFF.

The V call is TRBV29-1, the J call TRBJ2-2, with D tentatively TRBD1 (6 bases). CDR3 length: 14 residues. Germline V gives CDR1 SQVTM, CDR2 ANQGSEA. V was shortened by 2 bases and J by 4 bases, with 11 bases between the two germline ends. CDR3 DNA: TGCAGCGTTGAAATCCGACAGGCCACCGGGGAGCTGTTTTTT. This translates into CSVEIRQATGELFF.

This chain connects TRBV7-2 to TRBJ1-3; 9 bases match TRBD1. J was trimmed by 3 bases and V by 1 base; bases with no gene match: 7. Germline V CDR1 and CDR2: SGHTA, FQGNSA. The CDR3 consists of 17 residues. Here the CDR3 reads CASSLVDRGSFGNTIYF. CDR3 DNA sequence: TGTGCCAGCAGCTTAGTCGACAGGGGGTCCTTTGGAAACACCATATATTTT.

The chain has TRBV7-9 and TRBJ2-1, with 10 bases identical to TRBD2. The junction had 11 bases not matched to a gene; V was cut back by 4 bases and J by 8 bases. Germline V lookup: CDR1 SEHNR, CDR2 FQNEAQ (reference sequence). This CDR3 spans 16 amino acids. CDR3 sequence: CASSSSTGTSVDEQFF. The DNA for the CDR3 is TGTGCCAGCAGCTCATCCACCGGGACTAGCGTCGATGAGCAGTTCTTC.

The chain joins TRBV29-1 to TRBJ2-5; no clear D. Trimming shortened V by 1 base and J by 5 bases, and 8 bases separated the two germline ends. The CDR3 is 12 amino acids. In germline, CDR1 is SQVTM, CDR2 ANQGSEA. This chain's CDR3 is CSVEGFEETQYF. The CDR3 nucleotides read TGCAGCGTTGAAGGATTCGAGGAGACCCAGTACTTC. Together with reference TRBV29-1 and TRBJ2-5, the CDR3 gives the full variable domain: SAVISQKPSRDICQRGTSLTIQCQVDSQVTMMFWYRQQPGQSLTLIATANQGSEATYESGFVIDKFPISRPNLTFSTLTVSNMSPEDSSIYLCSVEGFEETQYFGPGTRLLVL.

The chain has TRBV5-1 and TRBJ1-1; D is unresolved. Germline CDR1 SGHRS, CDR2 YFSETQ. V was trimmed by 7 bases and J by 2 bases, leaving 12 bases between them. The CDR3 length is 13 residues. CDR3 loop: CASRPIGNTEAFF. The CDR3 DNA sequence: TGCGCCAGCCGTCCGATCGGAAACACTGAAGCTTTCTTT. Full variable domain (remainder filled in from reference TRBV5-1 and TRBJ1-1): KAGVTQTPRYLIKTRGQQVTLSCSPISGHRSVSWYQQTPGQGLQFLFEYFSETQRNKGNFPGRFSGRQFSNSRSEMNVSTLELGDSALYLCASRPIGNTEAFFGQGTRLTVV.

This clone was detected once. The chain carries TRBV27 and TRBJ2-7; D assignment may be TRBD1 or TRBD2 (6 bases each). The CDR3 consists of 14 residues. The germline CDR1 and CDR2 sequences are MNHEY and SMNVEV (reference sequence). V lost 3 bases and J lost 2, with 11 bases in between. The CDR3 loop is CASSLRGEAYEQYF. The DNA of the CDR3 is TGTGCCAGCAGTTTGAGGGGGGAAGCCTACGAGCAGTACTTC.

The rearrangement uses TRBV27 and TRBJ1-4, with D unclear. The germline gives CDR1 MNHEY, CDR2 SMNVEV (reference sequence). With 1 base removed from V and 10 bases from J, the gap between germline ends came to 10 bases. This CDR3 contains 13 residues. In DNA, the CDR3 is TGTGCCAGCAGTTTATTGGGCTCGGGAAAACTGTTTTTT. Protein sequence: CASSLLGSGKLFF.

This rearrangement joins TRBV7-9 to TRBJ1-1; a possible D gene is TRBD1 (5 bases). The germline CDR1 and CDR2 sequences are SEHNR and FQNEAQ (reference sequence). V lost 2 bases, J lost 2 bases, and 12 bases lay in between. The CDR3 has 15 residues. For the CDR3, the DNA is TGTGCCAGCAGCTTATCCGCAGGGACCAACACTGAAGCTTTCTTT. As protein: CASSLSAGTNTEAFF.

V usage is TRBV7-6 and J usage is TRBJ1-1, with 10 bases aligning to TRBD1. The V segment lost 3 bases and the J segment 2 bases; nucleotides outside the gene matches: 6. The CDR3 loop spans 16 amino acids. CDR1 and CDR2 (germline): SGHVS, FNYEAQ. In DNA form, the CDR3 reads TGTGCCAGCAGCTTGGGACAGGGGTTTTTCAACACTGAAGCTTTCTTT. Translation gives CASSLGQGFFNTEAFF. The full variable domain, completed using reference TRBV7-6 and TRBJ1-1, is GAGVSQSPRYKVTKRGQDVALRCDPISGHVSLYWYRQALGQGPEFLTYFNYEAQQDKSGLPNDRFSAERPEGSISTLTIQRTEQRDSAMYRCASSLGQGFFNTEAFFGQGTRLTVV.

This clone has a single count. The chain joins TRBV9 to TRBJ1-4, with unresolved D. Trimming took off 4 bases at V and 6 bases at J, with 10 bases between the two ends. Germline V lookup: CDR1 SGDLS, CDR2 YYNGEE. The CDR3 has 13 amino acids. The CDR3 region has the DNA TGTGCCAGCAGCCCGACGAGTTATGAAAAACTGTTTTTT. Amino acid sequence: CASSPTSYEKLFF.

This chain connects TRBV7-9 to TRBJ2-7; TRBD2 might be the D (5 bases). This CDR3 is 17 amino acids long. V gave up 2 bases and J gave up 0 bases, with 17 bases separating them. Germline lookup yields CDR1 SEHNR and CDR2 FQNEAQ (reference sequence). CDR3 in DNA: TGTGCCAGCAGCTTACGGGTTGGCGGGCCACTCTCCTACGAGCAGTACTTC. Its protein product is CASSLRVGGPLSYEQYF.

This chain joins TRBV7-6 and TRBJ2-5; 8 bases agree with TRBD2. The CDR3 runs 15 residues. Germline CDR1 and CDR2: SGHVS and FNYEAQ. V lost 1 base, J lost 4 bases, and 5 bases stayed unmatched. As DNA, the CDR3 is TGTGCCAGCAGCTTAGGTAGCCGGGAGGGAGAGACCCAGTACTTC. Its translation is CASSLGSREGETQYF.

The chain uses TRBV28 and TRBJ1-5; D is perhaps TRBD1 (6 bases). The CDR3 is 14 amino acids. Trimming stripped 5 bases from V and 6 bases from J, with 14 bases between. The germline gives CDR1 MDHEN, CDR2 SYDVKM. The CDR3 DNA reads TGTGCCAGCAGTGTACAACAGGGCACTCAGCCCCAGCATTTT. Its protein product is CASSVQQGTQPQHF.

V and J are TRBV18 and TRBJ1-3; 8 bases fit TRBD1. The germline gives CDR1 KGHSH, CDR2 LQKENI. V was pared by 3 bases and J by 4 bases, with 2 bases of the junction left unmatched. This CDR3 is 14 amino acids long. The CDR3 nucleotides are TGTGCCAGCTCACCGCGGGACAGGGGAAACACCATATATTTT. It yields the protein CASSPRDRGNTIYF.

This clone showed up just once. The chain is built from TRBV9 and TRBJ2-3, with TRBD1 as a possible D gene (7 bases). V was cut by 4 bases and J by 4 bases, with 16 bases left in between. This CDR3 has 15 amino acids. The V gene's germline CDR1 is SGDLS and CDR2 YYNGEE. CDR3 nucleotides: TGTGCCAGCAGCTTTTCAGGGGGGAAAGCAGATACGCAGTATTTT. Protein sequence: CASSFSGGKADTQYF. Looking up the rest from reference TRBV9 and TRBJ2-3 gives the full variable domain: DSGVTQTPKHLITATGQRVTLRCSPRSGDLSVYWYQQSLDQGLQFLIQYYNGEERAKGNILERFSAQQFPDLHSELNLSSLELGDSALYFCASSFSGGKADTQYFGPGTRLTVL.

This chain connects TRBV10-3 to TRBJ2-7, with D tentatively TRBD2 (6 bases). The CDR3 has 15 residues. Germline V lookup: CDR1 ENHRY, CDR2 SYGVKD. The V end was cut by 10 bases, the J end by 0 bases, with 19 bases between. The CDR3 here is CATGVSGFSSYEQYF. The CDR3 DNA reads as TGTGCCACCGGGGTAAGCGGGTTTAGCTCCTACGAGCAGTACTTC.

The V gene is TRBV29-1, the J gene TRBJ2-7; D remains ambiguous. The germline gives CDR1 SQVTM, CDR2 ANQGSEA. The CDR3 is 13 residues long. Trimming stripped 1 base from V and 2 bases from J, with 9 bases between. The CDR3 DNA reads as TGCAGCGTTGAAGGTGACTCGACCTACGAGCAGTACTTC. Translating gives CSVEGDSTYEQYF.